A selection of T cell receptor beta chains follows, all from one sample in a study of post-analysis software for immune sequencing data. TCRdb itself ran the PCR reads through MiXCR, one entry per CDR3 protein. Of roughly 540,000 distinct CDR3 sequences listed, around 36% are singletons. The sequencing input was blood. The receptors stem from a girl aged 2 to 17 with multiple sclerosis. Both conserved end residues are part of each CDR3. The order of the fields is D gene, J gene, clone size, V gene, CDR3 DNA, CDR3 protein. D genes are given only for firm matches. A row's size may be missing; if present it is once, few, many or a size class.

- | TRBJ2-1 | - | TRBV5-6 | TGTGCCAGCAGCCCGAATGAGCAGTTCTTC | CASSPNEQFF
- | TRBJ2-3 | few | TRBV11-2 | TGTGCCAGCAGCCCCCCCGGGCTGGATACGCAGTATTTT | CASSPPGLDTQYF
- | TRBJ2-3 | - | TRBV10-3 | TGTGCCATCCAAGCGCCAACTTCAGATACGCAGTATTTT | CAIQAPTSDTQYF
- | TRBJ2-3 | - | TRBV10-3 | TGTGCCATCAGTGAGACTAGGGGGGGCACAGATACGCAGTATTTT | CAISETRGGTDTQYF
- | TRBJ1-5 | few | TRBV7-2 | TGTGCCAGCAGCCGTACGGGCCTGGAGTACTATCAGCCCCAGCATTTT | CASSRTGLEYYQPQHF
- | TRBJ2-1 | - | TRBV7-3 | TGTGCCAGCAGCTTAATGGCAGAAACCGCCTACGAGCAGTTCTTC | CASSLMAETAYEQFF
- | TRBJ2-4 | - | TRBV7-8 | TGTGCCAGCAGCTCACCGGACGACATAGGGACAAACATTCAGTACTTC | CASSSPDDIGTNIQYF
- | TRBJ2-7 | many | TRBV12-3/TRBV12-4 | TGTGCCAGCAGTTTGGGTACGGGGCTTTCCTACGAGCAGTACTTC | CASSLGTGLSYEQYF
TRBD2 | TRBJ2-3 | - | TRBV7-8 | TGTGCCAGCAGCTTACCTTTAGCGGGGGACACGCAGTATTTT | CASSLPLAGDTQYF
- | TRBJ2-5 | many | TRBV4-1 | TGCGCCAGCAGCCAAGAGGAAGGGGAGACCCAGTACTTC | CASSQEEGETQYF
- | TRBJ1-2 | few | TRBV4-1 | TGCGCCAGCAGCCAGGAGTGGGGAAGGGGTTATGGCTACACCTTC | CASSQEWGRGYGYTF
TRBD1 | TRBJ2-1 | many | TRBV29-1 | TGCAGCTTAAGGACAGGACAGGAGCAGTTCTTC | CSLRTGQEQFF
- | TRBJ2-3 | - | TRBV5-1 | TGCGCCAGCAGCTGGCCCCCATACACAGATACGCAGTATTTT | CASSWPPYTDTQYF
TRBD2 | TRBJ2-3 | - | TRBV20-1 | TGCAGTGCTAGCCCCCGGGGTAGCGGGGGGGATACGCAGTATTTT | CSASPRGSGGDTQYF
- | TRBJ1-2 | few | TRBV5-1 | TGCGCCAGCAGCTTGGGATCGACTAACTATGGCTACACCTTC | CASSLGSTNYGYTF
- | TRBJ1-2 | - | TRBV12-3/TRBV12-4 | TGTGCCAGCAGTTTTACTGGGACTAACTATGGCTACACCTTC | CASSFTGTNYGYTF
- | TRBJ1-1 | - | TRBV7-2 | TGTGCCAGCAGCTTAGCGCCAGGGCCCACTGAAGCTTTCTTT | CASSLAPGPTEAFF
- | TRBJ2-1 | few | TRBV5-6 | TGTGCCAGCAGCTTGGACGGGGGTAGGGCCTACAATGAGCAGTTCTTC | CASSLDGGRAYNEQFF
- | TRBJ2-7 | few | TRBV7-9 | TGTGCCAGCAGCTTCACAGAAGCCTACGAGCAGTACTTC | CASSFTEAYEQYF
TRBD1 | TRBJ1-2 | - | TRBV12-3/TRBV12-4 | TGTGCCAGCTGTAGGACAGGGCAAGGCGGCTACACCTTC | CASCRTGQGGYTF
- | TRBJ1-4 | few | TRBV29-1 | TGCAGCGTTGAAGGTCCAGGCCTGGGGGAAAAACTGTTTTTT | CSVEGPGLGEKLFF
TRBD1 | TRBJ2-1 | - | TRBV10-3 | TGTGCCATCAGGGGGACAGAAGGAGAGACCCAGTTCTTC | CAIRGTEGETQFF
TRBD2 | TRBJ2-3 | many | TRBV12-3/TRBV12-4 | TGTGCCAGCAGTAGCGGGAGTCATACGCAGTATTTT | CASSSGSHTQYF
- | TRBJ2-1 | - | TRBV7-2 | TGTGCCAGCGCCGTGGGGGGGCCCCAGGACGAGCAGTTCTTC | CASAVGGPQDEQFF
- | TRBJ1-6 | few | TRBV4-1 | TGCGCCAGCAGCCATGGAAAAGACAGCTCCTATAATTCACCCCTCCACTTT | CASSHGKDSSYNSPLHF
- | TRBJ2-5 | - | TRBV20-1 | TGCAGTGCTAGAGAGGCCCTTGGCGGGGTGGGGGAGACCCAGTACTTC | CSAREALGGVGETQYF
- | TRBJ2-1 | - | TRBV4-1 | TGCGTCAGCAGCCAAGCCTCCCCAGATGAGCAGTTCTTC | CVSSQASPDEQFF
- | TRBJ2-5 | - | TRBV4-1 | TGCGCCAGCAGCCTCCCGACTGGCTCTTGGACCCAGTACTTC | CASSLPTGSWTQYF
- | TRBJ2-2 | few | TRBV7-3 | TGTGCCAGCAGCTTGGACGGGAACACCGGGGAGCTGTTTTTT | CASSLDGNTGELFF
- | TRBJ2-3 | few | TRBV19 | TGTGCCAGTAGTTCCAGCGGGTCCCGCACAGATACGCAGTATTTT | CASSSSGSRTDTQYF
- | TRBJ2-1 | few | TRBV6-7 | TGTGCCAGCGGGCTACCGTTTGGACAGGAGGGCCCAACCTCCTACAATGAGCAGTTCTTC | CASGLPFGQEGPTSYNEQFF
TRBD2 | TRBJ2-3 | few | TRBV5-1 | TGCGCCAGCAGCTGGGGGACTAGCGGGCCGGGTACGCAGTATTTT | CASSWGTSGPGTQYF
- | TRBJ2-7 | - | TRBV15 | TGTGCCACCAGCAGAAACAAAGCCTACGAGCGGTACTTC | CATSRNKAYERYF
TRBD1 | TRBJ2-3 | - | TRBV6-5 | TGTGCCAGCAGTTATGGGACAGGGGACACAGATACGCAGTATTTT | CASSYGTGDTDTQYF
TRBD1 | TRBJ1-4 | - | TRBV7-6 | TGTGCCAGCAGCGCGGGACAGGGCGCTGAAAAACTGTTTTTT | CASSAGQGAEKLFF
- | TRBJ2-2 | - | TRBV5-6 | TGTGCCAGCAACAATTTAGACACCGGGGAGCTGTTTTTT | CASNNLDTGELFF
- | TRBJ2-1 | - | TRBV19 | TGTGCCAGTAGTATCCGGGACAACTCCTACAATGAGCAGTTCTTC | CASSIRDNSYNEQFF
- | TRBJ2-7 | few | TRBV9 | TGTGCCAGCAGCGCCGGGACGGCACCCTACGAGCAGTACTTC | CASSAGTAPYEQYF
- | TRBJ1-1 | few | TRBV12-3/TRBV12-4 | TGTGCCAGCAGTTTAGTTCCGGGGAACACTGAAGCTTTCTTT | CASSLVPGNTEAFF
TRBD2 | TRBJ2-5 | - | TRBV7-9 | TGTGCCAGCCGGGGACTAGCGGCGCCCCAAGAGACCCAGTACTTC | CASRGLAAPQETQYF
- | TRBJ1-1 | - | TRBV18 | TGTGCCAGCTTCTACAGGGTAGACACTGAAGCTTTCTTT | CASFYRVDTEAFF
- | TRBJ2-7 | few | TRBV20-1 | TGCAGTGCTAGGATAGGATTGAGCTCCTACGAGCAGTACTTC | CSARIGLSSYEQYF
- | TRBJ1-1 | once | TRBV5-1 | TGCGCCAGCAGCGCGTACGGACTCGACACTGAAGCTTTCTTT | CASSAYGLDTEAFF
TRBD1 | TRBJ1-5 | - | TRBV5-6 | TGTGCCAGCAGCTTCGGGACAGGGGATAGCAATCAGCCCCAGCATTTT | CASSFGTGDSNQPQHF
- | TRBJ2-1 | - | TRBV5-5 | TGTGCCAGCAGCTTGGCTGGAAATGTGCAGTTCTTC | CASSLAGNVQFF
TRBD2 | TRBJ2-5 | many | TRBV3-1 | TGTGCCAGCAGTCGCGGGACTAGCGGGGGCCAAGAGACCCAGTACTTC | CASSRGTSGGQETQYF
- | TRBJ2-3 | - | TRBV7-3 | TGTGCCAGCAGCTTAGATGCTGGCCCAGATACGCAGTATTTT | CASSLDAGPDTQYF
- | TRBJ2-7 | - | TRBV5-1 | TGCGCCAGCAGCTTGGAGTGGGGCTACTACGAGCAGTACTTC | CASSLEWGYYEQYF
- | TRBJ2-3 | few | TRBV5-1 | TGCGCCAGCAGCCCCAGAGGAGAAGACCAACTAGGAGATACGCAGTATTTT | CASSPRGEDQLGDTQYF
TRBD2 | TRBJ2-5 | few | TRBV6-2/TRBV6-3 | TGTGCCAGCAGTTATGGCGGGGGGGCCGTGGAGCAGTACTTC | CASSYGGGAVEQYF
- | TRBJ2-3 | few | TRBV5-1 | TGCGCCAGCAGCCAAGACGGGTCTAGCACAGATACGCAGTATTTT | CASSQDGSSTDTQYF
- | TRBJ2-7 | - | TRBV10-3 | TGTGCCATCACGACAGGACCTAGCTCCTACGAGCAGTACTTC | CAITTGPSSYEQYF
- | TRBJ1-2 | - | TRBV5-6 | TGTGCCAGCAGCATGGTTGGGGGCTCGGGCTATGGCTACACCTTC | CASSMVGGSGYGYTF
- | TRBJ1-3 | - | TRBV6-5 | TGTGCCAGCAGACCAGCCCCGGCAAGCTCTGGAAACACCATATATTTT | CASRPAPASSGNTIYF
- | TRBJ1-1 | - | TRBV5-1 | TGCGCCAGCAGCTTTGTGCCGGGAGACACTGAAGCTTTCTTT | CASSFVPGDTEAFF
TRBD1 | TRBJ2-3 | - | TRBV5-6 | TGTGCCAGCAGCTCAGGGGGCCAGGGAAGAGATACGCAGTATTTT | CASSSGGQGRDTQYF
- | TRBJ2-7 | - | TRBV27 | TGTGCCACCAGGAGGACAAAAGCCTCCTACGAGCAGTACTTC | CATRRTKASYEQYF
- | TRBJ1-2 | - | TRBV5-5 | TGTGCCAGCAGCTTGTTAGGGGCGCAAAACTATGGCTACACCTTC | CASSLLGAQNYGYTF
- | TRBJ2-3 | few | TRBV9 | TGTGCCAGCAGTGGGACGGGGGTTAGCACAGATACGCAGTATTTT | CASSGTGVSTDTQYF